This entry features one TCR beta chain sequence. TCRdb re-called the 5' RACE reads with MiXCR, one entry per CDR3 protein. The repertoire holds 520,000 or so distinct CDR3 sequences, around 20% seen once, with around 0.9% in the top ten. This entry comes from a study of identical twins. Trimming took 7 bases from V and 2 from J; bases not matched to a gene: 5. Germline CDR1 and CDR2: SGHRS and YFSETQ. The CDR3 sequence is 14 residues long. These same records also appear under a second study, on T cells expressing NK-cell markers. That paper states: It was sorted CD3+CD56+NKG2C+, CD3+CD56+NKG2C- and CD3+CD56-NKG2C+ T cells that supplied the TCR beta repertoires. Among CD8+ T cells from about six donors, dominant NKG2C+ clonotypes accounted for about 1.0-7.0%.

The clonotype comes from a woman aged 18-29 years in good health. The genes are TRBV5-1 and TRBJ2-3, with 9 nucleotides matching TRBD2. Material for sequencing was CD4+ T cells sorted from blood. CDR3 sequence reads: CASSPSGNTDTQYF. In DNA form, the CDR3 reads TGCGCCAGCTCCCCTAGCGGGAACACAGATACGCAGTATTTT.